One sample yielded the 11 T cell receptor beta chains listed below, sequenced in a study of response to subunit inactivated influenza vaccine (dated by TCRdb to the late 2010s). The receptor library was made with RT-PCR. The sequencer was an Illumina HiSeq 2500. Using fastp at Q25 and MiXCR, TCRdb reprocessed the public reads and kept productive beta chains. Entries are consolidated by CDR3 protein sequence, retaining the most common genes and DNA. This sample comprises 630,000 or so distinct CDR3 sequences, around 14% of them detected only once. The ten largest clones take up around a tenth of the sample. The material was PBMCs from blood, obtained about 13 days after vaccination. These receptors were collected from a man between 50 and 59 years old who received an inactivated influenza vaccine. Donor details come from another sample of the same person, matched by shared clones.

The rearrangement links TRBV4-2 to TRBJ2-5; perhaps D is TRBD1 or TRBD2 (5 bases each). V lost 2 bases to trimming and J lost 0 bases, with 10 bases between them. The length of the CDR3 is 15 residues. Per germline, CDR1 LGHNA and CDR2 YNFKEQ. The DNA of the CDR3 is TGTGCCAGCAGCCAACTGGGACCGAACCAAGAGACCCAGTACTTC. Translation gives CASSQLGPNQETQYF.

The rearrangement uses TRBV18 and TRBJ2-5, with TRBD2 matching over 12 bases. CDR1 and CDR2 from the germline V gene are KGHSH and LQKENI. CDR3 length: 16 residues. V shed 4 bases and J 4 bases; nucleotides not matched to a gene: 7. In nucleotides, the CDR3 is TGTGCCAGCTCACTAACAACGACTAGCGGGGGAGAGACCCAGTACTTC. The encoded protein is CASSLTTTSGGETQYF.

The sample holds a few counts of this clonotype. The chain is built from TRBV7-2 and TRBJ2-7, with D perhaps TRBD1 (5 bases). The germline V and J ends were trimmed by 1 base and 5 bases, with 12 bases remaining between them. The CDR3 runs to 14 residues. Germline CDR1 and CDR2: SGHTA and FQGNSA. The CDR3 region has the DNA TGTGCCAGCAGCTTAGGGACACCCCGCCACGAGCAGTACTTC. It is translated as CASSLGTPRHEQYF.

This clonotype was seen only a few times. This rearrangement joins TRBV12-3 or TRBV12-4 to TRBJ1-1, with D hard to call. CDR3 length: 15 residues. V was shortened by 2 bases and J by 0 bases, with 10 bases between the two germline ends. In DNA form, the CDR3 reads TGTGCCAGCAGTTTATACCAGAGTATGAACACTGAAGCTTTCTTT. Translating it yields CASSLYQSMNTEAFF.

Regarding this clonotype: An end of the junction differs from the germline gene, which may be a read error. The chain carries TRBV5-1 and TRBJ2-7, with D perhaps TRBD2 (5 bases). This CDR3 comprises 16 residues. The V gene's germline CDR1 is SGHRS and CDR2 YFSETQ. The CDR3 reads CASSLEGGSSSYEQNF. In nucleotides, the CDR3 is TGCGCCAGCAGCTTGGAAGGAGGTTCCAGCTCCTACGAGCAGAACTTC.

This clonotype has only a few counts. The chain joins TRBV5-1 to TRBJ2-1; 10 positions match TRBD1. V was pared by 4 bases and J by 6 bases, with 7 bases of the junction left unmatched. Germline lookup yields CDR1 SGHRS and CDR2 YFSETQ. The CDR3 contains 15 residues. This chain's CDR3 is CASSRDRGRVNEQFF. In DNA form, the CDR3 reads TGCGCCAGCAGCAGAGACAGGGGGCGAGTCAATGAGCAGTTCTTC. The full variable domain, its missing parts supplied by reference TRBV5-1 and TRBJ2-1, is KAGVTQTPRYLIKTRGQQVTLSCSPISGHRSVSWYQQTPGQGLQFLFEYFSETQRNKGNFPGRFSGRQFSNSRSEMNVSTLELGDSALYLCASSRDRGRVNEQFFGPGTRLTVL.

The genes are TRBV5-6 and TRBJ2-2; D might be TRBD1 or TRBD2, each matching 5 bases. The CDR3 covers 13 residues. From germline, CDR1 is SGHDT and CDR2 YYEEEE. Trimming took off 8 bases at V and 6 bases at J, with 14 bases between the two ends. The CDR3 spells CASSVGTPGELFF. The CDR3 DNA reads as TGTGCCAGTAGTGTCGGGACCCCCGGGGAGCTGTTTTTT.

The rearrangement links TRBV4-1 to TRBJ2-5, with D perhaps matching TRBD2 (5 bases). The CDR3 spans 15 residues. V lost 0 bases and J 0 bases, leaving 8 bases between the germline ends. Germline V gives CDR1 MGHRA, CDR2 YSYEKL. The CDR3 protein is CASSQDRGYQETQYF. CDR3 nucleotides: TGCGCCAGCAGCCAAGATAGAGGGTACCAAGAGACCCAGTACTTC.

The chain links TRBV3-1 to TRBJ1-2; D perhaps matches TRBD1 (6 bases). There are 11 residues in the CDR3. Germline V gene data show CDR1 as LGHDT and CDR2 as YNNKEL (reference sequence). Trimming shortened V by 6 bases and J by 14 bases, and 16 bases separated the two germline ends. CDR3: CASSNGQIMTF. Here the CDR3 DNA reads TGTGCCAGCAGTAATGGACAGATAATGACCTTC.

This clonotype showed up just a few times. The chain links TRBV5-1 to TRBJ2-3, with 13 nucleotides matching TRBD2. From germline, CDR1 is SGHRS and CDR2 YFSETQ. The V segment lost 4 bases and the J segment 2 bases; nucleotides outside the gene matches: 4. The CDR3 spans 16 residues. The CDR3 sequence is CASSGGTSGATDTQYF. The CDR3 DNA follows: TGCGCCAGCAGCGGGGGGACTAGCGGGGCCACAGATACGCAGTATTTT. Using reference TRBV5-1 and TRBJ2-3 for the parts outside the CDR3, the full variable domain is KAGVTQTPRYLIKTRGQQVTLSCSPISGHRSVSWYQQTPGQGLQFLFEYFSETQRNKGNFPGRFSGRQFSNSRSEMNVSTLELGDSALYLCASSGGTSGATDTQYFGPGTRLTVL.

This chain connects TRBV7-9 to TRBJ2-7; D gene unclear. Germline values: CDR1 SEHNR, CDR2 FQNEAQ (reference sequence). The ends were cut back, 3 bases at V and 6 bases at J, with 9 bases in the middle. The CDR3 is 12 amino acids. CDR3 region: CASSFKWAEQYF. The CDR3 region has the DNA TGTGCCAGCAGCTTTAAATGGGCCGAGCAGTACTTC.